This T cell receptor beta chain was retrieved from a study of radiation and T cells in renal cell carcinoma. The V end was cut by 5 bases, the J end by 5 bases, with 12 bases between. The CDR3 covers 13 residues. CDR1 and CDR2 from the germline V gene are SEHNR and FQNEAQ (reference sequence). The time point here: baseline pretreatment blood. As to treatment: 15 Gy SBRT to primary tumor, nephrectomy 4 weeks later. Generated by immunoSEQ multiplex PCR, the TCRdb table keeps only in-frame clones and is missing some. The sample includes 150,000 or so clones, around 89% of them seen just once. The TCR comes from a woman in her 70s with renal cell carcinoma. V usage is TRBV7-9 and J usage is TRBJ1-1; D is unclear. The sample here was blood, taken from a patient whose treatment included radiotherapy and nephrectomy. CDR3 DNA sequence: TGTGCCAGCAGCGGTGTAGGGAGGACTGAAGCTTTCTTT. The encoded protein is CASSGVGRTEAFF. The variable domain in full, with the rest retrieved from reference TRBV7-9 and TRBJ1-1, is DTGVSQNPRHKITKRGQNVTFRCDPISEHNRLYWYRQTLGQGPEFLTYFQNEAQLEKSRLLSDRFSAERPKGSFSTLEIQRTEQGDSAMYLCASSGVGRTEAFFGQGTRLTVV.